A selection of T cell receptor beta chains follows, all from one sample in a study of blood T cell repertoires in COVID-19. Libraries were prepared by immunoSEQ multiplex PCR; TCRdb keeps only in-frame clonotypes and omits some of them. The sample yields under 150,000 clones, 70% to 85% seen once. The specimen sequenced was peripheral blood. The source of these receptors is a human donor in a cohort sampled during active COVID-19. Both conserved end residues are part of each CDR3. A D gene is named only where the DNA matches it firmly. A row's size may be missing; if present it is once, few, many or a size class.

V: TRBV19; D: -; J: TRBJ2-5; length: 14; size: -; DNA: TGTGCCAGTAGTCCTACAGGGTTTCGGGAGACCCAGTACTTC; CDR3: CASSPTGFRETQYF
V: TRBV11-3; D: TRBD1; J: TRBJ2-2; length: 16; size: -; DNA: TGTGCCAGCAGCTTAATCCGGACAGGGACGAGCGGGGAGCTGTTTTTT; CDR3: CASSLIRTGTSGELFF
V: TRBV30; D: -; J: TRBJ2-3; length: 12; size: -; DNA: TGTGCCTGGAGCCCCCATTCAGATACGCAGTATTTT; CDR3: CAWSPHSDTQYF
V: TRBV5-1; D: TRBD1; J: TRBJ1-1; length: 18; size: -; DNA: TGCGCCAGCAGCTTGGGCCACATGTCACAGGGGTCGAACACTGAAGCTTTCTTT; CDR3: CASSLGHMSQGSNTEAFF
V: TRBV7-2; D: -; J: TRBJ2-7; length: 13; size: few; DNA: TGTGCCAGCAGCTTAGGGTCTTCTACGCAGCAGTACTTC; CDR3: CASSLGSSTQQYF
V: TRBV15; D: -; J: TRBJ1-1; length: 14; size: -; DNA: TGTGCCACCAGCAGAGGGACACCTCCCACTGAAGCTTTCTTT; CDR3: CATSRGTPPTEAFF
V: TRBV15; D: TRBD2; J: TRBJ2-3; length: 13; size: -; DNA: TGTGCCACCAGCAGGGGGGGGGTTGATACGCAGTATTTT; CDR3: CATSRGGVDTQYF
V: TRBV7-8; D: TRBD1; J: TRBJ1-1; length: 18; size: -; DNA: TGTGCCAGCAGCTTAAGGGACAGGGGCAGAAAAAACGGCACTGAAGCTTTCTTT; CDR3: CASSLRDRGRKNGTEAFF
V: TRBV7-9; D: TRBD1; J: TRBJ2-5; length: 16; size: few; DNA: TGTGCCAGCAGCTTCGCCGGGACAGGGGGCGGAGAGACCCAGTACTTC; CDR3: CASSFAGTGGGETQYF
V: TRBV5-4; D: -; J: TRBJ2-7; length: 12; size: few; DNA: TGTGCCAGCACCGCGACTGGGTTAGAGCAGTACTTC; CDR3: CASTATGLEQYF
V: TRBV3-1/TRBV3-2; D: -; J: TRBJ2-3; length: 14; size: once; DNA: TGTGCCAGCAGCCACGGGGAGAGCACAGATACGCAGTATTTT; CDR3: CASSHGESTDTQYF
V: TRBV27; D: -; J: TRBJ1-5; length: 12; size: -; DNA: TGTGCCGACCAGGGGCCCAGGCAGCCCCAGCATTTT; CDR3: CADQGPRQPQHF
V: TRBV28; D: -; J: TRBJ2-1; length: 15; size: -; DNA: TGTGCCAGCAGTTTTCTGGGAATGGGAGAAAATGAGCAGTTCTTC; CDR3: CASSFLGMGENEQFF
V: TRBV3-1/TRBV3-2; D: -; J: TRBJ2-3; length: 13; size: -; DNA: TGTGCCAGCAGCCAGTTCCTAGCAGATACGCAGTATTTT; CDR3: CASSQFLADTQYF
V: TRBV6-2/TRBV6-3; D: TRBD2; J: TRBJ2-1; length: 16; size: -; DNA: TGTGCCAGCAGCCCTAATCTAGCGGGGGGGCCGGGTGAGCAGTTCTTC; CDR3: CASSPNLAGGPGEQFF
V: TRBV7-3; D: TRBD1; J: TRBJ2-7; length: 13; size: -; DNA: TGTGCCAGCAGCAACGCCGGGACAGGGAAGCAGTACTTC; CDR3: CASSNAGTGKQYF
V: TRBV13; D: -; J: TRBJ2-1; length: 14; size: -; DNA: TGTGCCAGCAGCTTAGAAGCTAGCGACAATGAGCAGTTCTTC; CDR3: CASSLEASDNEQFF
V: TRBV7-8; D: TRBD1; J: TRBJ2-7; length: 13; size: few; DNA: TGTGCCAGCGGCCGGGACAGGAACTACGAGCAGTACTTC; CDR3: CASGRDRNYEQYF
V: TRBV2; D: -; J: TRBJ1-2; length: 14; size: -; DNA: TGTGCCAGCAATAGACAGCCCACTAACTATGGCTACACCTTC; CDR3: CASNRQPTNYGYTF
V: TRBV5-6; D: TRBD1; J: TRBJ2-1; length: 15; size: -; DNA: TGTGCCAGCAGCCCGGACAGGGGTCGAGCAGGTGAGCAGTTCTTC; CDR3: CASSPDRGRAGEQFF
V: TRBV5-4; D: -; J: TRBJ2-5; length: 14; size: -; DNA: TGTGCCAGCAGCGGGGGACTCCTCCAAGAGACCCAGTACTTC; CDR3: CASSGGLLQETQYF
V: TRBV6-4; D: -; J: TRBJ2-1; length: 13; size: -; DNA: TGTGCCAGCAGTTTGGAGAGGAGCAATGAGCAGTTCTTC; CDR3: CASSLERSNEQFF
V: TRBV19; D: TRBD1; J: TRBJ1-6; length: 17; size: -; DNA: TGTGCCAGTAGAAGAGGCAGGGGGAGAACTTTAGATTCACCCCTCCACTTT; CDR3: CASRRGRGRTLDSPLHF
V: TRBV19; D: TRBD1; J: TRBJ2-5; length: 14; size: -; DNA: TGTGCCAGTAGTTCCCGACAGGGTCGGGAGACCCAGTACTTC; CDR3: CASSSRQGRETQYF
V: TRBV3-1/TRBV3-2; D: -; J: TRBJ2-7; length: 15; size: -; DNA: TGTGCCAGCAGCCACCGACAGGGACTCTCCTACGAGCAGTACTTC; CDR3: CASSHRQGLSYEQYF